These T cell receptor beta chains were read from a single sample in a study of T cell responses to AZD1222 COVID-19 vaccine. The repertoire was sequenced with immunoSEQ multiplex PCR; TCRdb's copy has only in-frame clones and lacks some. The sample has 80,000 or so clones; approximately 90% are singletons. The sequencing used peripheral blood, collected on day 0 of MenACWY control vaccination. These TCRs come from an adult in good health. CDR3s include the opening cysteine and the closing phenylalanine or tryptophan. A D gene is named only where the DNA matches it firmly. Clone size, where shown, is once, few, many, or a class for clones that have expanded.

j_call,d_call,clone_size,v_call,cdr3_nt,cdr3_aa
TRBJ2-7,.,.,TRBV28,TGTGCCAGCAGTTTTCAGGGGTATGGATACGAGCAGTACTTC,CASSFQGYGYEQYF
TRBJ1-1,TRBD1,.,TRBV11-2,TGTGCCAGCAGCTTAGTGACAGGGGGCTACACTGAAGCTTTCTTT,CASSLVTGGYTEAFF
TRBJ1-5,.,.,TRBV20-1,TGCAGTGCTAGTCCTAAATATAGCAATCAGCCCCAGCATTTT,CSASPKYSNQPQHF
TRBJ1-4,TRBD1,.,TRBV7-9,TGTGCCAGCCAGCCCAGGGGGCGCTCTAATGAAAAACTGTTTTTT,CASQPRGRSNEKLFF
TRBJ1-3,.,.,TRBV4-2,TGTGCCAGCAGCCAAGATGAGGGCGGCCCTAGGCCCGAAACTGGAAACACCATATATTTT,CASSQDEGGPRPETGNTIYF
TRBJ2-1,TRBD2,.,TRBV9,TGTGCCAGCAGCGTAGGAAAGCGGGAAAGGGAGCAGTTCTTC,CASSVGKREREQFF
TRBJ2-3,.,.,TRBV24-1,TGTGCCACCAGTGATTCCCGGGGGACAGATACGCAGTATTTT,CATSDSRGTDTQYF
TRBJ2-7,.,.,TRBV24-1,TGTGCCACCAGTGATTCTAAGACGGCAGGTTACGAGCAGTACTTC,CATSDSKTAGYEQYF
TRBJ1-5,.,.,TRBV9,TGTGCCAGCAGCGTGGGGGAAAATCAGCCCCAGCATTTT,CASSVGENQPQHF
TRBJ2-1,TRBD2,.,TRBV5-1,TGCGCCAGCAGCTGGACCGGGACTAGCCAAAGCAATGAGCAGTTCTTC,CASSWTGTSQSNEQFF
TRBJ2-2,.,once,TRBV10-3,TGTGCCATCAGTGAGTCAGTCACCGGGGAGCTGTTTTTT,CAISESVTGELFF
TRBJ1-5,TRBD1,.,TRBV12-3/TRBV12-4,TGTGCCAGCAGGGGACAGGGGCAGCAGCCCCAGCATTTT,CASRGQGQQPQHF
TRBJ2-7,.,few,TRBV5-4,TGTGCCAGCAGCTTGACAGGTAAATCATTC,CASSLTGKSF
TRBJ1-1,TRBD1,.,TRBV6-5,TGTGCCAGCAGACCTACAGGGGCCGGAGCCACTGAAGCTTTCTTT,CASRPTGAGATEAFF
TRBJ2-7,TRBD2,.,TRBV5-5,TGTGCCAGCAGACCCAGGACTAGCGACGAGCAGTACTTC,CASRPRTSDEQYF
TRBJ2-3,.,.,TRBV19,TGTGCCAGTAGTATTCAGGGGTCAGATACGCAGTATTTT,CASSIQGSDTQYF
TRBJ2-1,TRBD2,.,TRBV6-5,TGTGCCAGCAATCCAGTAGCGGGAGAAGGCAATGAGCAGTTCTTC,CASNPVAGEGNEQFF
TRBJ2-3,.,.,TRBV18,TGTGCCAGCTCACCCCAATCGGGCCCTGATACGCAGTATTTT,CASSPQSGPDTQYF
TRBJ2-1,.,.,TRBV9,TGTGCCAGCAGCGTAGAATCCGCGGGTTCTGTCTCCTACAATGAGCAGTTCTTC,CASSVESAGSVSYNEQFF
TRBJ2-6,.,.,TRBV18,TGTGCCAGCTCACCAAGGGACTCTGGGGCCAACGTCCTGACTTTC,CASSPRDSGANVLTF
TRBJ1-1,.,.,TRBV27,TGTGCCAGCAGTTCCCTCAGGACGAGTCCCCACACTGAAGCTTTCTTT,CASSSLRTSPHTEAFF
TRBJ2-7,TRBD1,.,TRBV6-2/TRBV6-3,TGTGCCAGCAGTTATAGCAGGGGGCGCAGGGGCTACGAGCAGTACTTC,CASSYSRGRRGYEQYF
TRBJ2-1,.,.,TRBV19,TGTGCCAGTAACCGGAAGACGGACAATGAGCAGTTCTTC,CASNRKTDNEQFF
TRBJ1-1,.,.,TRBV7-9,TGTGCCAGCAGCTTAGGGGGTTTGAACACTGAAGCTTTCTTT,CASSLGGLNTEAFF
TRBJ1-2,TRBD1,.,TRBV7-9,TGTGCCAGCAGTACAGGGGACTATGGCTACACCTTC,CASSTGDYGYTF
TRBJ1-1,.,once,TRBV28,TGTGCCAGCAGTTTTTCGGACAACACTGAAGCTTTCTTT,CASSFSDNTEAFF
TRBJ2-5,.,.,TRBV6-4,TGTGCCAGCAGTGCTACTGGGGGGACCCAAGAGACCCAGTACTTC,CASSATGGTQETQYF
TRBJ1-5,TRBD1,.,TRBV28,TGTGCCAGCAGCCCCGCACAGGGGGATCAGCCCCAGCATTTT,CASSPAQGDQPQHF
TRBJ2-2,.,.,TRBV29-1,TGCAGCGTATCAACAGCGCTAGGCGGGGAGCTGTTTTTT,CSVSTALGGELFF
TRBJ2-2,.,.,TRBV24-1,TGTGCCACCAGTGATTTGCAGTCAGGGCGAATCGGGGAGCTGTTTTTT,CATSDLQSGRIGELFF
TRBJ1-3,.,once,TRBV6-5,TGTGCCAGCATGAGCTCTGGAAACACCATATATTTT,CASMSSGNTIYF
TRBJ2-5,TRBD2,once,TRBV3-1/TRBV3-2,TGTGCCAGCCTTTCGGGGGGAGAGACCCAGTACTTC,CASLSGGETQYF
TRBJ2-7,TRBD2,.,TRBV4-1,TGCGCCAGCAGCCAAGAAAGGACCTCGGGACTAGCAGGAACATACGAGCAGTACTTC,CASSQERTSGLAGTYEQYF
TRBJ2-3,TRBD2,once,TRBV29-1,TGCAGCGTTGCGGGCGGGAGTGGCGCAGATACGCAGTATTTT,CSVAGGSGADTQYF
TRBJ1-6,.,.,TRBV7-9,TGTGCCAGCAGCTTGTCAAGTTATAATTCACCCCTCCACTTT,CASSLSSYNSPLHF
TRBJ2-1,.,.,TRBV5-1,TGCGCCAGCTCATCCTTAGCGGACCCCTTCAATGAGCAGTTCTTC,CASSSLADPFNEQFF
TRBJ1-1,.,.,TRBV5-8,TGTGCCAGCAGCTTGCCCAGACTCGTGAACACTGAAGCTTTCTTT,CASSLPRLVNTEAFF
TRBJ1-3,.,.,TRBV4-1,TGCGCCAGCAGCCAAGAGCGTGGAAACACCATATATTTT,CASSQERGNTIYF
TRBJ2-7,TRBD1,.,TRBV5-6,TGTGCCAGCAGTTTTCCGGGACAGGGCTACGAGCAGTACTTC,CASSFPGQGYEQYF
TRBJ1-1,.,.,TRBV9,TGTGCCAGCAGCGTAGGAAGGGGCACTGAAGCTTTCTTT,CASSVGRGTEAFF
TRBJ2-7,TRBD1,few,TRBV5-4,TGTGCCAGCAGCTTGGCGGGACAGGGGGCCTACGAGCAGTACTTC,CASSLAGQGAYEQYF
TRBJ1-5,TRBD1,.,TRBV11-2,TGTGCCAGCAGCTTAGGTCCCGGGACAGGGAACCATCAGCCCCAGCATTTT,CASSLGPGTGNHQPQHF
TRBJ1-5,.,.,TRBV4-3,TGCGCCAGCAGCCCCAGGGAGGGGCAGCCCCAGCATTTT,CASSPREGQPQHF
TRBJ2-2,.,.,TRBV6-6,TGTGCCAGCATACAGGGCGGGGAGCTGTTTTTT,CASIQGGELFF
TRBJ2-2,.,once,TRBV9,TGTGCCAGCACGACCTGGAACACCGGGGAGCTGTTTTTT,CASTTWNTGELFF
TRBJ1-1,.,.,TRBV18,TGTGCCAGCTCAGCCAAGAAGACTGAAGCTTTCTTT,CASSAKKTEAFF
TRBJ2-5,.,.,TRBV5-1,TGCGCCAGCAGCTTGGAACAGTTCGGTGAGACCCAGTACTTC,CASSLEQFGETQYF
TRBJ2-7,.,.,TRBV9,TGTGCCAGCAGCGTGGACTTCTCCTACGAGCAGTACTTC,CASSVDFSYEQYF
TRBJ1-5,.,.,TRBV28,TGTGCCAGCAGCCCTGACCTTGATGTGAGCAATCAGCCCCAGCATTTT,CASSPDLDVSNQPQHF
TRBJ1-2,.,once,TRBV7-7,TGTGCTCGCCTCGGGACTCTCCCGTCGGGCTATGGCTACACCTTC,CARLGTLPSGYGYTF
TRBJ2-3,.,.,TRBV6-4,TGTGCCAGCAGGCAGTCCGCAGGATCAGATACGCAGTATTTT,CASRQSAGSDTQYF
TRBJ2-1,.,.,TRBV6-4,TGTGCCAGCCCCTCACCTTTCGGGGAGCAGTTCTTC,CASPSPFGEQFF
TRBJ1-5,TRBD1,.,TRBV28,TGTGCCAGCAGCAGGACAGGGGGTCATAGTCAGCCCCAGCATTTT,CASSRTGGHSQPQHF